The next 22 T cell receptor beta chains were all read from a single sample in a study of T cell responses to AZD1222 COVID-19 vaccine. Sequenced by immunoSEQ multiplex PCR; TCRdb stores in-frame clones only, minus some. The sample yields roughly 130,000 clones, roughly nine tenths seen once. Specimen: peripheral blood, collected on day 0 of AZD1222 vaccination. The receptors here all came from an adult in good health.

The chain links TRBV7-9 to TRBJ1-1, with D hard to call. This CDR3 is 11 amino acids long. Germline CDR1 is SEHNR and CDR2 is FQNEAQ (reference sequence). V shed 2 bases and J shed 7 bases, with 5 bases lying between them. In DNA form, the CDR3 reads TGTGCCAGCAGCTTAATGGATGAAGCTTTCTTT. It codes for CASSLMDEAFF. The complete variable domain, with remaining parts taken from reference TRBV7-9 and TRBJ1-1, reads DTGVSQNPRHKITKRGQNVTFRCDPISEHNRLYWYRQTLGQGPEFLTYFQNEAQLEKSRLLSDRFSAERPKGSFSTLEIQRTEQGDSAMYLCASSLMDEAFFGQGTRLTVV.

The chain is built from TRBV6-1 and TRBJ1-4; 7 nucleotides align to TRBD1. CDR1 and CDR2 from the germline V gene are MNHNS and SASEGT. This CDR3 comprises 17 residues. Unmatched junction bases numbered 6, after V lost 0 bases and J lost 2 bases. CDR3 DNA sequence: TGTGCCAGCAGTGAAGCGAAGGGGGCTGGGACTAATGAAAAACTGTTTTTT. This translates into CASSEAKGAGTNEKLFF.

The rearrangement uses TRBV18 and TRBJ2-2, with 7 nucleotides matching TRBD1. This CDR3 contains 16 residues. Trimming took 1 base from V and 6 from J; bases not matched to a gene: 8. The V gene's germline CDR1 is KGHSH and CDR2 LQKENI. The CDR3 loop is CASSPQRDRVSGELFF. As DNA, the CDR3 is TGTGCCAGCTCACCACAAAGAGACAGGGTTTCCGGGGAGCTGTTTTTT. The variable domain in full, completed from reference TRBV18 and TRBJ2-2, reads NAGVMQNPRHLVRRRGQEARLRCSPMKGHSHVYWYRQLPEEGLKFMVYLQKENIIDESGMPKERFSAEFPKEGPSILRIQQVVRGDSAAYFCASSPQRDRVSGELFFGEGSRLTVL.

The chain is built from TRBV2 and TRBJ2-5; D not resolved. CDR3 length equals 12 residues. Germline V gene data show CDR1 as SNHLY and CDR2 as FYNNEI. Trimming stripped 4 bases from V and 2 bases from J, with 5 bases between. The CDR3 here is CASSVVQETQYF. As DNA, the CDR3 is TGTGCCAGCAGTGTGGTACAAGAGACCCAGTACTTC.

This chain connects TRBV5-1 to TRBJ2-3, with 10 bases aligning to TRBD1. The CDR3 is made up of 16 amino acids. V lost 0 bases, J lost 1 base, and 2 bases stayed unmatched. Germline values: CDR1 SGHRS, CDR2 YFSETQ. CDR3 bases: TGCGCCAGCAGCTTGGCCGGGACAGGGGGCACAGATACGCAGTATTTT. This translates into CASSLAGTGGTDTQYF.

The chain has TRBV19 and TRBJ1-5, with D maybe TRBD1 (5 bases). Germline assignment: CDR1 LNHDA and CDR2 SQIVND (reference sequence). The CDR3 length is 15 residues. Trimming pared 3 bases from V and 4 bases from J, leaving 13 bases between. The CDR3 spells CASSIGRGGNQPQHF. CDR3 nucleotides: TGTGCCAGTAGTATCGGACGGGGGGGAAATCAGCCCCAGCATTTT.

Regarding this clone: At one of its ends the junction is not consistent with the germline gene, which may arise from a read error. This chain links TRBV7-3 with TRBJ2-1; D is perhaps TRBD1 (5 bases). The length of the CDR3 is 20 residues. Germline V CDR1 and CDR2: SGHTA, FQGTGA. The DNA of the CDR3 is TGTGCCAGCAGCGTAACTTCGACAGACCTTCGAACAGGCCCCTACAATGAGCAGTTCTTC. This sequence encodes CASSVTSTDLRTGPYNEQFF. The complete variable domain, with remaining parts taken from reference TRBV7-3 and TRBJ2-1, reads GAGVSQTPSNKVTEKGKYVELRCDPISGHTALYWYRQSLGQGPEFLIYFQGTGAADDSGLPNDRFFAVRPEGSVSTLKIQRTERGDSAVYLCASSVTSTDLRTGPYNEQFFGPGTRLTVL.

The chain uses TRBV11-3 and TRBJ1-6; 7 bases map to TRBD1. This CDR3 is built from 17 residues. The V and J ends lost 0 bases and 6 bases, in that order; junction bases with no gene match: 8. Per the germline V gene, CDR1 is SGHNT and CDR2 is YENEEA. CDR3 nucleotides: TGTGCCAGCAGCTTAGACCTCGTGACAGGGCGTAATTCACCCCTCCACTTT. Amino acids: CASSLDLVTGRNSPLHF.

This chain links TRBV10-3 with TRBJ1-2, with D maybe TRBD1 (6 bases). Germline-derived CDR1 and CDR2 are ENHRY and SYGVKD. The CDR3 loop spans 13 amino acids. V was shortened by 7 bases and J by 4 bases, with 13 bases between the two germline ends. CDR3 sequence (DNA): TGTGCCATCAAGGGGGAGGATGGCTATGGCTACACCTTC. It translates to CAIKGEDGYGYTF.

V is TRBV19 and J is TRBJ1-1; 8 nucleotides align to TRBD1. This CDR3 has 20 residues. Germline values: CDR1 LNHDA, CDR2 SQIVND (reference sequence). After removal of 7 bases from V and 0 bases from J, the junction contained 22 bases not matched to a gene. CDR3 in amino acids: CASTKTRGPGTARLNTEAFF. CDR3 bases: TGTGCCAGTACCAAAACCAGGGGGCCCGGGACAGCCCGCCTGAACACTGAAGCTTTCTTT.

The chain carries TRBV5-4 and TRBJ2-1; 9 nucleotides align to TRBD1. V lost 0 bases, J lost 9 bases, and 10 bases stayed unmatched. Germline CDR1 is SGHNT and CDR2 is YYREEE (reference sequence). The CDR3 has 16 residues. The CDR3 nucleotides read TGTGCCAGCAGCTTGGCTTATACAGGGGGCGGAGGTGAGCAGTTCTTC. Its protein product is CASSLAYTGGGGEQFF.

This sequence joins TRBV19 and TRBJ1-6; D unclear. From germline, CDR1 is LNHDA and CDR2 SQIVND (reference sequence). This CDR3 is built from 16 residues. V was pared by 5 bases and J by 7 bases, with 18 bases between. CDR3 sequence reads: CASSLLYRGVNSPLHF. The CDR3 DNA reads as TGTGCCAGTAGTCTTCTATATCGGGGTGTAAATTCACCCCTCCACTTT. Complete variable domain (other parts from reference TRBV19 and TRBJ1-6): DGGITQSPKYLFRKEGQNVTLSCEQNLNHDAMYWYRQDPGQGLRLIYYSQIVNDFQKGDIAEGYSVSREKKESFPLTVTSAQKNPTAFYLCASSLLYRGVNSPLHFGNGTRLTVT.

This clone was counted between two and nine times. CDR3 amino acids: CASSLGPGERTEAFF. CDR3 nucleotide sequence: TGTGCCAGCAGCTTAGGACCAGGGGAGAGAACTGAAGCTTTCTTT. This rearrangement joins TRBV7-9 to TRBJ1-1; a possible D gene is TRBD1 (6 bases). The ends were cut back, 1 base at V and 5 bases at J, with 14 bases in the middle. Germline assignment: CDR1 SEHNR and CDR2 FQNEAQ (reference sequence). This CDR3 is 15 amino acids long.

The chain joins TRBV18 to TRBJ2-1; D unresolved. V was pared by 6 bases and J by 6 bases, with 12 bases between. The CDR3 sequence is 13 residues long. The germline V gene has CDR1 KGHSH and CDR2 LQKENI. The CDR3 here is CASSNQAANEQFF. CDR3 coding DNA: TGTGCCAGCTCGAATCAGGCGGCCAATGAGCAGTTCTTC.

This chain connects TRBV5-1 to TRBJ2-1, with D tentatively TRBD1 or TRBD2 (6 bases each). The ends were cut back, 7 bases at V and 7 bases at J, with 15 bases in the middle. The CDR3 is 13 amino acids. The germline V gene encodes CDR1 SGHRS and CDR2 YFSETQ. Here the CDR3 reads CASSPRGQNEQFF. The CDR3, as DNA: TGCGCCAGCTCCCCCCGGGGGCAGAATGAGCAGTTCTTC.

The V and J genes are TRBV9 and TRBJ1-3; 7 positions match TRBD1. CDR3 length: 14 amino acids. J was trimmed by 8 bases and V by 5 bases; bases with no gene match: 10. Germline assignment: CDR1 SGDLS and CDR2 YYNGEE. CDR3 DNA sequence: TGTGCCAGCAGTTCGACAGGGTCCAGAGACACCATATATTTT. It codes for CASSSTGSRDTIYF. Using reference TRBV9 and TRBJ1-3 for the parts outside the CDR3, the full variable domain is DSGVTQTPKHLITATGQRVTLRCSPRSGDLSVYWYQQSLDQGLQFLIQYYNGEERAKGNILERFSAQQFPDLHSELNLSSLELGDSALYFCASSSTGSRDTIYFGEGSWLTVV.

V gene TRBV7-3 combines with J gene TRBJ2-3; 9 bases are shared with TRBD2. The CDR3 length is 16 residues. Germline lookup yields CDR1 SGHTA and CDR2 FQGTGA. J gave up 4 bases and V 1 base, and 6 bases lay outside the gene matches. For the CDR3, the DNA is TGTGCCAGCAGCTTAATCCGGCGGGGGGGCCCAGATACGCAGTATTTT. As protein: CASSLIRRGGPDTQYF.

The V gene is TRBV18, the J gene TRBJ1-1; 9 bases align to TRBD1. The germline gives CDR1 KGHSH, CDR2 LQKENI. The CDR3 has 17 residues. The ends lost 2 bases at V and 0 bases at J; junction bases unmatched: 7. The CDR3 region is CASSPNRGPEMNTEAFF. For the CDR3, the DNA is TGTGCCAGCTCACCAAACAGGGGGCCCGAAATGAACACTGAAGCTTTCTTT.

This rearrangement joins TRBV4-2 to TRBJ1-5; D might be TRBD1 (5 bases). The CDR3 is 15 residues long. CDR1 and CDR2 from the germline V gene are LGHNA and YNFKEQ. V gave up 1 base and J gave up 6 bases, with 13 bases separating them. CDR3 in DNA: TGTGCCAGCAGCCAAGGATTAGGGGAAGGTCAGCCCCAGCATTTT. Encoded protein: CASSQGLGEGQPQHF.

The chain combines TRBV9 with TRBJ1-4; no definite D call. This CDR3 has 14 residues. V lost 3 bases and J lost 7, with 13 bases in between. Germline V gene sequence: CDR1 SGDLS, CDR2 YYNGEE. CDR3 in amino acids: CASSGRPWSEKLFF. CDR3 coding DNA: TGTGCCAGCAGCGGCAGGCCCTGGAGTGAAAAACTGTTTTTT. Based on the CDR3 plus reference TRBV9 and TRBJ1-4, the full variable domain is DSGVTQTPKHLITATGQRVTLRCSPRSGDLSVYWYQQSLDQGLQFLIQYYNGEERAKGNILERFSAQQFPDLHSELNLSSLELGDSALYFCASSGRPWSEKLFFGSGTQLSVL.

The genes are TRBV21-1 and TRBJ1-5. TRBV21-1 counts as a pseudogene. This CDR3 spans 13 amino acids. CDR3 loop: CASSNKGGRPQHF. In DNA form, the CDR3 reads TGTGCCAGCAGCAATAAGGGGGGCAGGCCCCAGCATTTT.

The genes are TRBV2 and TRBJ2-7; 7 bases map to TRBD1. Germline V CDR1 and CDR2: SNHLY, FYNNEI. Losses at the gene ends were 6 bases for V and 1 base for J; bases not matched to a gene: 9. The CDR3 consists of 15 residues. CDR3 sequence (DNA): TGTGCCAGCAGAGACCCGAGGGACAGTTCCTACGAGCAGTACTTC. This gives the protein CASRDPRDSSYEQYF.